These 18 T cell receptor beta chains came from one sample sequenced in a study of sequential checkpoint blockade in melanoma (dated by TCRdb to the late 2010s). What the treatment or condition label conveys for this sample: randomized to nivolumab then ipilimumab (arm A) or the reverse (arm B). Library construction relied on the immunoSEQ multiplex PCR assay. TCRdb holds this immuneACCESS table with in-frame rearrangements only. Some clones are missing; in checked studies, unresolved V genes explain under half, and the rest has no known cause. A total of 8,500 to 10,000 clones appear in this sample, around 70% of them only once. The ten largest account for around 24% of the sample. The sample was CD8+ T cells sorted from blood (inferred from file names), taken from a patient given nivolumab and ipilimumab in sequence. The source is a human donor with melanoma.

The chain uses TRBV15 and TRBJ1-4; 11 bases are shared with TRBD1. V shed 0 bases, J shed 7 bases, and the junction held 7 bases outside the gene matches. Germline-derived CDR1 and CDR2 are LNHNV and YYDKDF (reference sequence). The CDR3 totals 17 residues. Here the CDR3 reads CATSRDQPGQGGEKLFF. CDR3 bases: TGTGCCACCAGCAGAGATCAACCGGGACAGGGGGGTGAAAAACTGTTTTTT.

The chain is built from TRBV7-9 and TRBJ2-7; tentatively, D is TRBD1 (6 bases). This CDR3 spans 14 amino acids. Germline assignment: CDR1 SEHNR and CDR2 FQNEAQ (reference sequence). V lost 3 bases and J lost 5, with 14 bases in between. In nucleotides, the CDR3 is TGTGCCAGCAGCTTGGTCAGGGGAAAGGACGAGCAGTACTTC. Protein: CASSLVRGKDEQYF.

The chain joins TRBV27 to TRBJ2-2; 8 nucleotides match TRBD2. With V trimmed by 6 bases and J by 5 bases, 17 bases remained unmatched. Germline CDR1 MNHEY, CDR2 SMNVEV (reference sequence). This CDR3 is 18 amino acids long. This CDR3 is CASSQGVGAGVETGELFF. The CDR3 DNA sequence: TGTGCCAGCAGCCAAGGGGTAGGAGCGGGAGTTGAGACCGGGGAGCTGTTTTTT.

The DNA for the CDR3 is TGTGCCAGCAGTTACCAAGGAGGGAGCTCCTACGAGCAGTACTTC. Amino acid sequence: CASSYQGGSSYEQYF. V gene TRBV6-5 combines with J gene TRBJ2-7; D is possibly TRBD2 (6 bases). Per the germline V gene, CDR1 is MNHEY and CDR2 is SVGAGI. The CDR3 is 15 amino acids. V was shortened by 2 bases and J by 0 bases, with 11 bases between the two germline ends.

Only one count was recorded for this clone. Additional DNA sequences in this sample encode the identical CDR3. The rearrangement uses TRBV4-2 and TRBJ2-7, with D hard to call. The CDR3 totals 15 residues. The germline V and J ends were trimmed by 0 bases and 1 base, with 10 bases remaining between them. Germline CDR1 reads LGHNA; CDR2 reads YNFKEQ. The CDR3 bases are TGTGCCAGCAGCCAAGAACCGGTCGCGTCCTACGAGCAGTACTTC. Translated, it gives CASSQEPVASYEQYF.

The chain is built from TRBV15 and TRBJ2-1; 14 nucleotides line up with TRBD2. Germline V lookup: CDR1 LNHNV, CDR2 YYDKDF (reference sequence). V was clipped by 5 bases and J by 10 bases; unmatched bases: 16. This CDR3 has 18 amino acids. The CDR3 reads CATSGIEGTSGSWREQFF. CDR3 nucleotides: TGTGCCACCAGCGGGATCGAGGGGACTAGCGGGAGTTGGAGAGAGCAGTTCTTC.

This clone was seen more than once but under ten times. This sequence joins TRBV6-4 and TRBJ1-1, with a tentative D call TRBD1 (6 bases). Germline V gene lookup returns CDR1 MRHNA and CDR2 SNTAGT. This CDR3 has 14 amino acids. Trimming stripped 4 bases from V and 7 bases from J, with 16 bases between. The CDR3 here is CASSASEGGDEAFF. The CDR3 region has the DNA TGTGCCAGCAGTGCTTCTGAAGGGGGGGATGAAGCTTTCTTT.

The V and J genes are TRBV9 and TRBJ2-7; 7 bases map to TRBD1. V was clipped by 5 bases and J by 2 bases; unmatched bases: 10. Germline V gene lookup returns CDR1 SGDLS and CDR2 YYNGEE. This CDR3 contains 15 residues. CDR3 nucleotide sequence: TGTGCCAGCAGTCGTAAAACAGGGGTCCCCTACGAGCAGTACTTC. As protein: CASSRKTGVPYEQYF.

This clone was detected only once. The chain has TRBV9 and TRBJ2-7; D unclear. The V end lost 3 bases, the J end lost 5 bases, and 6 bases lay between the germline ends. From germline, CDR1 is SGDLS and CDR2 YYNGEE. The CDR3 loop spans 11 amino acids. The CDR3 protein is CASSDSNEQYF. CDR3 DNA sequence: TGTGCCAGCAGCGACAGCAACGAGCAGTACTTC.

The J gene is TRBJ1-2, the V gene TRBV11-2; 8 bases fit TRBD1. CDR1 and CDR2 from the germline V gene are SGHAT and FQNNGV. The CDR3 spans 15 residues. After removal of 3 bases from V and 8 bases from J, the junction contained 11 bases not matched to a gene. CDR3 in amino acids: CASSFDGTGEGGYTF. The DNA for the CDR3 is TGTGCCAGCAGCTTTGACGGGACAGGAGAAGGCGGCTACACCTTC.

This clone has a handful of counts. J is TRBJ2-5 and V is TRBV15; 10 bases are a match to TRBD2. Germline V gene sequence: CDR1 LNHNV, CDR2 YYDKDF (reference sequence). V trimming: 0 bases; J trimming: 4 bases; junction bases outside the gene matches: 2. This CDR3 is 15 amino acids long. DNA for the CDR3: TGTGCCACCAGCAGAGAGAGCGGGGGGGCAGAGACCCAGTACTTC. Translated, it gives CATSRESGGAETQYF.

The rearrangement links TRBV15 to TRBJ1-5; possibly TRBD1 for D (5 bases). The CDR3 has 17 amino acids. Per the germline V gene, CDR1 is LNHNV and CDR2 is YYDKDF (reference sequence). V shed 2 bases and J shed 3 bases, with 17 bases lying between them. This CDR3 is CATSRRSAGMDNQPQHF. DNA of the CDR3: TGTGCCACCAGCAGACGATCCGCAGGGATGGACAATCAGCCCCAGCATTTT.

This clone was counted once. The chain is built from TRBV6-6 and TRBJ2-1, with 13 nucleotides matching TRBD2. Unmatched junction bases numbered 5, after V lost 5 bases and J lost 7 bases. The germline CDR1 and CDR2 sequences are MNHNY and SVGAGI (reference sequence). CDR3 length: 15 amino acids. CDR3 in amino acids: CASSDGTSGDNEQFF. The CDR3 DNA reads TGTGCCAGCAGTGACGGGACTAGCGGGGATAATGAGCAGTTCTTC.

The V gene is TRBV29-1, the J gene TRBJ2-2; the D gene is possibly TRBD1 (6 bases). V was trimmed by 7 bases and J by 3 bases, leaving 9 bases between them. The CDR3 sequence is 12 residues long. Germline assignment: CDR1 SQVTM and CDR2 ANQGSEA. The CDR3 DNA reads as TGCAGCGCCAGGGGACACACCGGGGAGCTGTTTTTT. Amino acids: CSARGHTGELFF.

The chain uses TRBV7-9 and TRBJ2-7, with 7 bases lining up with TRBD2. CDR1 is SEHNR, CDR2 FQNEAQ, per germline (reference sequence). V shed 5 bases and J 5 bases; nucleotides not matched to a gene: 6. The CDR3 has 13 amino acids. This chain's CDR3 is CASSRSGINEQYF. The CDR3 DNA sequence: TGTGCCAGCAGCAGGAGCGGGATCAACGAGCAGTACTTC.

The chain carries TRBV7-9 and TRBJ2-5, with TRBD2 matching over 7 bases. The CDR3 is 15 amino acids. Per germline, CDR1 SEHNR and CDR2 FQNEAQ (reference sequence). The V and J ends lost 4 bases and 9 bases, in that order; junction bases with no gene match: 14. CDR3 nucleotides: TGTGCCAGCAGCTCCGGTTTCGGAGCGGGGAGCGCCCAGTACTTC. Translation: CASSSGFGAGSAQYF.

This clone was detected a few times. This chain uses TRBV6-1 with TRBJ2-7, with a tentative D call TRBD2 (6 bases). Trimming took 4 bases from V and 4 from J, leaving 17 bases between them. This CDR3 contains 15 residues. Germline CDR1 is MNHNS and CDR2 is SASEGT. The CDR3: CASSGRADATYEQYF. The CDR3 DNA is TGTGCCAGCAGTGGGAGGGCAGATGCTACTTACGAGCAGTACTTC.

This chain connects TRBV5-1 to TRBJ2-4, with 9 nucleotides matching TRBD2. With 1 base clipped from V and 3 bases from J, the junction kept 11 bases outside the gene matches. This CDR3 region has 18 residues. Germline-derived CDR1 and CDR2 are SGHRS and YFSETQ. CDR3 DNA: TGCGCCAGCAGCTTGTCGGGCGGGGGGGCCCATGGCAAAAACATTCAGTACTTC. Protein: CASSLSGGGAHGKNIQYF.